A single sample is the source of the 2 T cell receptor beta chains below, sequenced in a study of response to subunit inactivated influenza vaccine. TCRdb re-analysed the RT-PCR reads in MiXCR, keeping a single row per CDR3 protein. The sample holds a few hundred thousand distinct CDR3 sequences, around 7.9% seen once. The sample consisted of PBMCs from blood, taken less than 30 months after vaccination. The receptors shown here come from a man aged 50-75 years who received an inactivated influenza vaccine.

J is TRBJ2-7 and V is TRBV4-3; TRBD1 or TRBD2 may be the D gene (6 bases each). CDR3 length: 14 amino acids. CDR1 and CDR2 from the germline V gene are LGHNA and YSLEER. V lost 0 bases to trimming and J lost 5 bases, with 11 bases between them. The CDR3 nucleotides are TGCGCCAGCAGCCAAGATTGGGGGGCGGACGAGCAGTACTTC. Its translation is CASSQDWGADEQYF.

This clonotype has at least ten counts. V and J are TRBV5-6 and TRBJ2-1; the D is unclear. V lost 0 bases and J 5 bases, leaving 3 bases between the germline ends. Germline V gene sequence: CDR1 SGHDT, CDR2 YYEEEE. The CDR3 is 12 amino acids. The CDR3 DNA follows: TGTGCCAGCAGCTTGGTGAACAATGAGCAGTTCTTC. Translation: CASSLVNNEQFF.